Following are 32 T cell receptor beta chains from one sample sequenced in a study of T cell responses to AZD1222 COVID-19 vaccine. TCRdb keeps only in-frame clones here, not all; method: immunoSEQ multiplex PCR. The table has approximately 260,000 clones, approximately 95% seen once. The starting material was peripheral blood, obtained on day 0 of AZD1222 vaccination. The origin of the receptors is an adult in good health.

V usage is TRBV28 and J usage is TRBJ2-6; D is unclear. The CDR3 length is 17 residues. Trimming left V 3 bases short and J 5 bases short, with 17 bases between. Germline CDR1 and CDR2: MDHEN and SYDVKM. The CDR3 here is CASSLGAGPLRANVLTF. DNA of the CDR3: TGTGCCAGCAGTTTGGGCGCCGGACCTCTGAGGGCCAACGTCCTGACTTTC.

CDR3 DNA sequence: TGTGCCAGCAGGTCCCGGGGCAGGGGCACAGATACGCAGTATTTT. As protein: CASRSRGRGTDTQYF. V and J are TRBV28 and TRBJ2-3, with D possibly being TRBD1 or TRBD2 (5 bases each). With 6 bases removed from V and 1 base from J, the gap between germline ends came to 14 bases. The germline gives CDR1 MDHEN, CDR2 SYDVKM. The CDR3 consists of 15 residues.

This clone occurred a few times. V and J are TRBV6-5 and TRBJ1-2, with no clear D. The CDR3 consists of 11 residues. Trimming pared 7 bases from V and 6 bases from J, leaving 9 bases between. Per germline, CDR1 MNHEY and CDR2 SVGAGI. In DNA, the CDR3 is TGTGCCAGCATGACTGGGGATGGCTACACCTTC. Translated, it gives CASMTGDGYTF.

The count of this clone is one. CDR3 in amino acids: CASSPTGAYEQYF. For the CDR3, the DNA is TGTGCCAGCAGTCCCACAGGGGCCTACGAGCAGTACTTC. The chain recombines TRBV7-9 with TRBJ2-7; 7 bases agree with TRBD1. Per germline, CDR1 SEHNR and CDR2 FQNEAQ (reference sequence). The CDR3 sequence is 13 residues long. J lost 2 bases, V lost 6 bases, and 4 bases had no gene match. Full variable domain (remainder filled in from reference TRBV7-9 and TRBJ2-7): DTGVSQNPRHKITKRGQNVTFRCDPISEHNRLYWYRQTLGQGPEFLTYFQNEAQLEKSRLLSDRFSAERPKGSFSTLEIQRTEQGDSAMYLCASSPTGAYEQYFGPGTRLTVT.

This clone was recorded only once. The genes are TRBV6-5 and TRBJ2-7, with D hard to call. CDR1 is MNHEY, CDR2 SVGAGI, per germline. V gave up 5 bases and J gave up 3 bases, with 11 bases separating them. The CDR3 spans 13 residues. CDR3 loop: CASSRNKDYEQYF. The CDR3 region has the DNA TGTGCCAGCAGTAGGAACAAGGACTACGAGCAGTACTTC.

The J gene is TRBJ2-7, the V gene TRBV6-4, with a possible D match to TRBD1 (6 bases). CDR3 length: 14 residues. Trimming removed 7 bases at V and 5 bases at J, with 18 bases between. CDR1 is MRHNA, CDR2 SNTAGT, per germline. CDR3 protein: CASTKGGPRNEQYF. The CDR3 DNA reads TGTGCCAGCACCAAAGGGGGACCGAGGAACGAGCAGTACTTC.

The rearrangement uses TRBV10-2 and TRBJ1-4; TRBD1 agrees at 7 bases. Germline values: CDR1 WSHSY, CDR2 SAAADI. This CDR3 is built from 15 residues. The J segment lost 3 bases and the V segment lost 3 bases, leaving 4 bases of the junction unmatched. The CDR3 protein is CASSDAGTANEKLFF. The CDR3 DNA reads TGCGCCAGCAGTGATGCCGGGACAGCTAATGAAAAACTGTTTTTT.

This clone was seen once. This chain connects TRBV18 to TRBJ2-7; 8 bases agree with TRBD2. The ends lost 4 bases at V and 0 bases at J; junction bases unmatched: 8. The CDR3 has 16 residues. The germline gives CDR1 KGHSH, CDR2 LQKENI. Here the CDR3 reads CASSQTSGGSSYEQYF. CDR3 sequence (DNA): TGTGCCAGCTCACAAACCTCGGGGGGGAGCTCCTACGAGCAGTACTTC.

The rearrangement uses TRBV4-2 and TRBJ2-2; 7 positions match TRBD1. Germline values: CDR1 LGHNA, CDR2 YNFKEQ. The CDR3 spans 15 residues. V shed 3 bases, J shed 7 bases, and the junction held 8 bases outside the gene matches. The CDR3 DNA is TGTGCCAGCAGCCAGGACAGGCTGCCGTACGGGGAGCTGTTTTTT. Translating gives CASSQDRLPYGELFF.

CDR3 in DNA: TGTGCCAGCAGCAGGTTCGACAGGACTGGAAACACCATATATTTT. Protein sequence: CASSRFDRTGNTIYF. This rearrangement joins TRBV6-5 to TRBJ1-3, with D tentatively TRBD1 (6 bases). Between the trimmed V and J ends, which lost 6 bases and 2 bases, there was a span of 14 bases. The CDR3 covers 15 residues. Germline loops: CDR1 MNHEY, CDR2 SVGAGI.

The rearrangement links TRBV27 to TRBJ1-1; D unclear. Germline CDR1 reads MNHEY; CDR2 reads SMNVEV (reference sequence). Trimming took off 3 bases at V and 2 bases at J, with 16 bases between the two ends. The CDR3 has 16 residues. In DNA, the CDR3 is TGTGCCAGCAGTTTTTCGGCGGGAATTGACAACACTGAAGCTTTCTTT. It translates to CASSFSAGIDNTEAFF.

J is TRBJ2-7 and V is TRBV28, with a weak D call TRBD1 (6 bases). Deletions cut 6 bases from V and 7 bases from J, with 16 bases between. Germline V gene sequence: CDR1 MDHEN, CDR2 SYDVKM. The CDR3 is 13 residues long. The CDR3 bases are TGTGCCAGCAGCCCAGGGAGCCAGGGGGAGCAGTACTTC. The encoded protein is CASSPGSQGEQYF.

This rearrangement joins TRBV7-2 to TRBJ1-2; D remains ambiguous. V was clipped by 1 base and J by 3 bases, with 6 bases between them. Germline V gene lookup returns CDR1 SGHTA and CDR2 FQGNSA. The CDR3 is 13 residues long. This CDR3 reads CASSLGTDYGYTF. The CDR3 DNA reads TGTGCCAGCAGCTTAGGCACAGACTATGGCTACACCTTC.

This chain links TRBV11-1 with TRBJ2-1; D tentatively reads TRBD1 or TRBD2 (5 bases each). CDR1 SGHAT and CDR2 FQDESV come from the germline V gene (reference sequence). Deletions cut 8 bases from V and 6 bases from J, with 11 bases between. The CDR3 is made up of 12 amino acids. The CDR3 bases are TGTGCCAGCGGACATGAGGGCAATGAGCAGTTCTTC. This encodes CASGHEGNEQFF.

As regards this clone: The sample has other DNA sequences that encode this CDR3 too. The chain employs TRBV28 and TRBJ2-7; D is tentatively TRBD1 or TRBD2 (6 bases each). V lost 6 bases and J lost 4, with 10 bases in between. Germline V gene lookup returns CDR1 MDHEN and CDR2 SYDVKM. The CDR3 consists of 12 residues. The CDR3 is CASSLGGYEQYF. DNA of the CDR3: TGTGCCAGCAGCCTAGGGGGGTACGAGCAGTACTTC.

As to this clone: One end of the junction does not line up with germline, which may come from a read error. The rearrangement links TRBV6-5 to TRBJ1-5; D remains unclear. Germline lookup yields CDR1 MNHEY and CDR2 SVGAGI. There are 12 residues in the CDR3. CDR3: CASGWKYQPQHF. The CDR3 DNA reads as TGCGCGAGTGGGTGGAAATATCAGCCCCAGCATTTT.

J is TRBJ2-1 and V is TRBV29-1; TRBD1 or TRBD2 may be the D gene (5 bases each). CDR1 SQVTM and CDR2 ANQGSEA come from the germline V gene. Trimming removed 6 bases at V and 6 bases at J, with 12 bases between. The CDR3 loop spans 12 amino acids. The chain's CDR3 is CSVRDHINEQFF. CDR3 nucleotides: TGCAGCGTGAGGGACCATATCAATGAGCAGTTCTTC.

This chain connects TRBV6-5 to TRBJ1-5, with D perhaps matching TRBD1 (5 bases). The V gene lost 2 bases and the J gene lost 3 bases, with 11 bases spanning the gap. This CDR3 is built from 15 residues. Germline lookup yields CDR1 MNHEY and CDR2 SVGAGI. The CDR3 region is CASSYRDLTNQPQHF. In nucleotides, the CDR3 is TGTGCCAGCAGTTACAGGGACCTTACCAATCAGCCCCAGCATTTT.

The chain combines TRBV6-5 with TRBJ2-5, with D possibly matching TRBD2 (5 bases). The CDR3 consists of 14 residues. The V end lost 2 bases, the J end lost 4 bases, and 11 bases lay between the germline ends. From germline, CDR1 is MNHEY and CDR2 SVGAGI. CDR3 amino acids: CASSYPREGETQYF. The CDR3 region has the DNA TGTGCCAGCAGTTACCCCCGGGAAGGAGAGACCCAGTACTTC.

The chain carries TRBV28 and TRBJ2-3; 11 positions match TRBD2. Germline V gives CDR1 MDHEN, CDR2 SYDVKM. With 3 bases clipped from V and 0 bases from J, the junction kept 8 bases outside the gene matches. The CDR3 totals 18 residues. The CDR3 nucleotides read TGTGCCAGCAGTTTGGGTCTAGCGGGAGGTCCTAGCACAGATACGCAGTATTTT. The encoded protein is CASSLGLAGGPSTDTQYF.

The chain couples TRBV10-2 to TRBJ1-1; D ambiguous. Germline assignment: CDR1 WSHSY and CDR2 SAAADI. This CDR3 comprises 14 residues. V was trimmed by 8 bases and J by 0 bases, leaving 13 bases between them. CDR3 sequence reads: CASQGMSVNTEAFF. The CDR3 DNA is TGCGCCAGCCAAGGCATGAGTGTGAACACTGAAGCTTTCTTT.

The genes are TRBV6-5 and TRBJ2-7; a weak D match, TRBD1 (5 bases). This CDR3 is 13 amino acids long. With 3 bases removed from V and 1 base from J, the gap between germline ends came to 7 bases. CDR1 is MNHEY, CDR2 SVGAGI, per germline. The CDR3 nucleotides read TGTGCCAGCAGTTATGACAGATCCTACGAGCAGTACTTC. As protein: CASSYDRSYEQYF.

This sequence joins TRBV29-1 and TRBJ1-1; D gene ambiguous. The CDR3 consists of 13 residues. The germline V and J ends were trimmed by 7 bases and 10 bases, with 22 bases remaining between them. Germline CDR1 reads SQVTM; CDR2 reads ANQGSEA. The CDR3 spells CSAIPQLRERAFF. The CDR3 DNA reads as TGCAGCGCGATACCTCAATTAAGAGAACGAGCTTTCTTT.

The chain has TRBV9 and TRBJ2-7, with 10 bases that match TRBD1. The CDR3 runs to 16 residues. V lost 4 bases and J lost 4; bases outside the gene matches: 11. The V gene's germline CDR1 is SGDLS and CDR2 YYNGEE. The CDR3 loop is CASSPSRQGAMYEQYF. In DNA, the CDR3 is TGTGCCAGCAGCCCCTCCCGACAGGGGGCAATGTACGAGCAGTACTTC.

V and J are TRBV4-1 and TRBJ1-5, with D perhaps matching TRBD1 (5 bases). Germline V gives CDR1 MGHRA, CDR2 YSYEKL. The CDR3 is 15 residues long. V lost 2 bases and J lost 2, with 10 bases in between. The CDR3 spells CASSQLIRGNQPQHF. Written as DNA, the CDR3 is TGCGCCAGCAGCCAACTCATCAGGGGCAATCAGCCCCAGCATTTT.

V gene TRBV29-1 combines with J gene TRBJ2-3; TRBD2 matches 7 bases. V shed 7 bases and J 0 bases; nucleotides not matched to a gene: 7. This CDR3 region has 14 residues. The germline V gene encodes CDR1 SQVTM and CDR2 ANQGSEA. This chain's CDR3 is CSAGGGASTDTQYF. CDR3 in DNA: TGCAGCGCCGGGGGAGGGGCCAGCACAGATACGCAGTATTTT.

V and J are TRBV4-2 and TRBJ2-5; 13 bases agree with TRBD2. This CDR3 is 17 amino acids long. Germline V CDR1 and CDR2: LGHNA, YNFKEQ. V gave up 0 bases and J gave up 7 bases; unmatched junction bases: 8. The CDR3 coding sequence is TGTGCCAGCAGCCAAGATCCTCTTACTAGCGGGGGGGGGACCCAGTACTTC. This gives the protein CASSQDPLTSGGGTQYF.

The chain is built from TRBV5-1 and TRBJ1-1; the D is unclear. This CDR3 has 15 residues. CDR1 and CDR2 from the germline V gene are SGHRS and YFSETQ. Trimming cost V 0 bases and J 0 bases, with 9 bases left between them. CDR3 DNA: TGCGCCAGCAGCTTGGATCTCGAATTGAACACTGAAGCTTTCTTT. It codes for CASSLDLELNTEAFF.

In DNA form, the CDR3 reads TGCAGCGCCGGGACATCCTCGGAAGCTTTCTTT. Amino acids: CSAGTSSEAFF. The chain couples TRBV29-1 to TRBJ1-1, with a tentative D call TRBD1 (6 bases). V dropped 7 bases and J dropped 8 bases, with 14 bases sitting between them. The germline V gene has CDR1 SQVTM and CDR2 ANQGSEA. The CDR3 contains 11 residues.

The chain combines TRBV28 with TRBJ1-2, with no clear D. V lost 4 bases and J lost 4, with 7 bases in between. Germline V gene data show CDR1 as MDHEN and CDR2 as SYDVKM. The CDR3 length is 12 residues. This CDR3 is CASSWGFYGYTF. The CDR3 DNA reads as TGTGCCAGCAGTTGGGGATTCTATGGCTACACCTTC.

This chain connects TRBV11-2 to TRBJ2-4; no definite D call. Trimming stripped 1 base from V and 9 bases from J, with 7 bases between. This CDR3 has 12 residues. Germline V gene sequence: CDR1 SGHAT, CDR2 FQNNGV. CDR3 amino acids: CASSLGVGIQYF. The CDR3 DNA is TGTGCCAGCAGCTTAGGGGTGGGCATTCAGTACTTC.

The rearrangement joins TRBV11-1 to TRBJ2-7, with 8 bases fitting TRBD1. With V trimmed by 5 bases and J by 4 bases, 10 bases remained unmatched. From germline, CDR1 is SGHAT and CDR2 FQDESV (reference sequence). The CDR3 consists of 15 residues. The CDR3 nucleotides read TGTGCCAGCAGCCCCACCAGGGGGCCGCTGTACGAGCAGTACTTC. Its translation is CASSPTRGPLYEQYF.